The entry that follows covers one T cell receptor (beta chain) sequence. The antigen is undetermined. TCRdb fed the 5' RACE reads into MiXCR, producing one record per CDR3 protein. The profile shows hundreds of thousands of distinct CDR3 sequences, approximately 14% of them singletons. The entry originates in a study of T-cell memory formation after mild COVID-19. About the research overall: Each donor largely had its own TCR clusters.

Study-wide points: Memory cells collected pre-infection included some clones that later responded, suggesting cross-reactive memory joined. CD4+ contracting clones were found mainly in CM and EM, and CD8+ ones in EMRA. A balance of CD4 and CD8 characterized clones contracting day 15 to 85, whereas later expanders leaned CD4+.

Sequencing used PBMCs or a T cell subset sorted from them (not recorded which). This TCR was recovered from a man aged 18 to 35 who had mild COVID-19 (a few samples of this study predate the infection). Cell type and time point are not known.

The CDR3 reads CSAREEYPDEQFF. The CDR3 nucleotides read TGCAGTGCTAGAGAAGAGTACCCAGATGAGCAGTTCTTC. This chain links TRBV20-1 with TRBJ2-1, with no clear D. CDR1 is DFQATT, CDR2 SNEGSKA, per germline (reference sequence). V lost 0 bases to trimming and J lost 8 bases, with 11 bases between them. The CDR3 is made up of 13 amino acids.